A selection of T cell receptor beta chains follows, all from one sample in a study of T cells after yellow fever vaccination. TCRdb re-called the 5' RACE reads with MiXCR, one entry per CDR3 protein. The sample carries fewer than 450,000 distinct CDR3 sequences, roughly 7.5% recorded once. The material was PBMCs, obtained roughly 47 days after the first yellow fever vaccination. All receptors derive from a man aged 18 to 29 who received the YFV17D yellow fever vaccine. Each CDR3 is given without its conserved first and last residue. Fields, in order: J gene, V gene, clone size, CDR3 protein. Size tells how often a clone was seen (once, few, many) or the class of an expanded clone, and some rows leave it out.

j_call: TRBJ2-1
v_call: TRBV12-3/TRBV12-4
clone_size: few
cdr3_aa: ASSFQDRVEQF

j_call: TRBJ1-2
v_call: TRBV7-9
clone_size: .
cdr3_aa: ASTRGALNYGYT

j_call: TRBJ2-3
v_call: TRBV7-2
clone_size: many
cdr3_aa: ASSWGRDTQY

j_call: TRBJ2-2
v_call: TRBV19
clone_size: .
cdr3_aa: ASSIRQTGELF

j_call: TRBJ1-1
v_call: TRBV20-1
clone_size: .
cdr3_aa: SARAYLKGGQNTEAF

j_call: TRBJ1-2
v_call: TRBV3-1
clone_size: .
cdr3_aa: ASSPGTGTGDYGYT

j_call: TRBJ2-2
v_call: TRBV10-1
clone_size: few
cdr3_aa: ASTSGGDTGELF

j_call: TRBJ1-2
v_call: TRBV2
clone_size: .
cdr3_aa: AREYRDRITGNYGYT

j_call: TRBJ1-1
v_call: TRBV6-1
clone_size: few
cdr3_aa: ASTPGAPDPTEAF

j_call: TRBJ1-1
v_call: TRBV6-5
clone_size: many
cdr3_aa: ASSQGPIEAF

j_call: TRBJ2-1
v_call: TRBV6-4
clone_size: .
cdr3_aa: ASSDGLADYNEQF

j_call: TRBJ2-5
v_call: TRBV7-9
clone_size: few
cdr3_aa: ASSPNRGETQY

j_call: TRBJ2-1
v_call: TRBV12-3/TRBV12-4
clone_size: many
cdr3_aa: ASGGLAGYNEQF

j_call: TRBJ2-2
v_call: TRBV20-1
clone_size: .
cdr3_aa: SATTRSLVTNTGELF

j_call: TRBJ2-6
v_call: TRBV20-1
clone_size: .
cdr3_aa: SASGGAGFSSGANVLT

j_call: TRBJ1-1
v_call: TRBV1
clone_size: many
cdr3_aa: TSSQEIVGEVLSEAF

j_call: TRBJ2-5
v_call: TRBV5-1
clone_size: few
cdr3_aa: ASSPLSGARETQY

j_call: TRBJ1-2
v_call: TRBV2
clone_size: few
cdr3_aa: ASSIGQGRGNT

j_call: TRBJ2-2
v_call: TRBV4-1
clone_size: .
cdr3_aa: ASSQPVGELF

j_call: TRBJ1-5
v_call: TRBV20-1
clone_size: few
cdr3_aa: SAPTGGWGNQPQH

j_call: TRBJ2-7
v_call: TRBV4-1
clone_size: .
cdr3_aa: ASSQAGRGTEEQY

j_call: TRBJ2-3
v_call: TRBV20-1
clone_size: few
cdr3_aa: SANRGSTDTQY